These 24 T cell receptor beta chains originate from one sample sequenced in a study of blood T cell repertoires in COVID-19. Produced via immunoSEQ multiplex PCR; TCRdb's table is partial and in-frame only. The sample carries more than 75,000 clones, about 80% recorded once. Sequencing input: peripheral blood. The source of these receptors is a human donor in a cohort sampled during active COVID-19.

V gene TRBV11-2 combines with J gene TRBJ2-3; TRBD2 matches at 9 bases. The CDR3 loop spans 16 amino acids. Trimming at V came to 6 bases and at J to 1 base, leaving 8 bases not matched to a gene. Germline values: CDR1 SGHAT, CDR2 FQNNGV. DNA for the CDR3: TGTGCCAGCAGACCCTACGTAGCGGGGGGCACAGATACGCAGTATTTT. Encoded protein: CASRPYVAGGTDTQYF.

The chain employs TRBV2 and TRBJ1-4; 7 nucleotides align to TRBD1. V trimming: 6 bases; J trimming: 7 bases; junction bases outside the gene matches: 11. This CDR3 has 15 residues. Germline V gene lookup returns CDR1 SNHLY and CDR2 FYNNEI. DNA for the CDR3: TGTGCCAGCAGGCCCCAGGGGGTAGTTGGTGAAAAACTGTTTTTT. This encodes CASRPQGVVGEKLFF. The full variable domain, completed using reference TRBV2 and TRBJ1-4, is EPEVTQTPSHQVTQMGQEVILRCVPISNHLYFYWYRQILGQKVEFLVSFYNNEISEKSEIFDDQFSVERPDGSNFTLKIRSTKLEDSAMYFCASRPQGVVGEKLFFGSGTQLSVL.

The V gene is TRBV13, the J gene TRBJ1-1; 9 bases map to TRBD1. The CDR3 has 13 residues. Per the germline V gene, CDR1 is PRHDT and CDR2 is FYEKMQ (reference sequence). The ends lost 5 bases at V and 7 bases at J; junction bases unmatched: 5. The CDR3 DNA follows: TGTGCCAGCAGCAGGGACAGGGAGCATGAAGCTTTCTTT. Protein product: CASSRDREHEAFF.

The chain joins TRBV3-1 (or the pseudogene TRBV3-2) to TRBJ1-1, with 7 bases that match TRBD1. CDR1 and CDR2 (germline): LGHDT, YNNKEL (reference sequence). V was pared by 4 bases and J by 3 bases, with 5 bases of the junction left unmatched. CDR3 size: 14 residues. This chain's CDR3 is CASSRTGGDTEAFF. The DNA of the CDR3 is TGTGCCAGCAGCCGGACAGGCGGGGACACTGAAGCTTTCTTT.

The rearrangement joins TRBV3-1 (or the pseudogene TRBV3-2) to TRBJ2-3, with 9 bases fitting TRBD2. From germline, CDR1 is LGHDT and CDR2 YNNKEL (reference sequence). The CDR3 is made up of 16 amino acids. The junction had 10 bases not matched to a gene; V was cut back by 5 bases and J by 4 bases. In DNA form, the CDR3 reads TGTGCCAGCAGCGTAGCCGGGACTAGCAGAGCAGATACGCAGTATTTT. Encoded protein: CASSVAGTSRADTQYF.

The rearrangement uses TRBV7-2 and TRBJ1-1; D gene uncertain. The germline V gene encodes CDR1 SGHTA and CDR2 FQGNSA. The CDR3 covers 16 residues. V was trimmed by 0 bases and J by 0 bases, leaving 11 bases between them. The DNA of the CDR3 is TGTGCCAGCAGCTTAGCGGCGGGGAGCATGAACACTGAAGCTTTCTTT. It translates to CASSLAAGSMNTEAFF.

The chain recombines TRBV10-3 with TRBJ2-3; TRBD1 matches 10 bases. Germline V gene sequence: CDR1 ENHRY, CDR2 SYGVKD. This CDR3 contains 15 residues. Germline trimming cut 6 bases from V and 0 bases from J; bases unmatched to any gene: 3. The CDR3 DNA sequence: TGTGCCATCAGGGGACAGGGGAAGAGCACAGATACGCAGTATTTT. This translates into CAIRGQGKSTDTQYF.

The genes are TRBV6-5 and TRBJ2-7, with D unresolved. V lost 9 bases, J lost 0 bases, and 6 bases lay in between. In germline, CDR1 is MNHEY, CDR2 SVGAGI. The CDR3 consists of 11 residues. CDR3 in DNA: TGTGCCAGTCCGGGCTCCTACGAGCAGTACTTC. Its translation: CASPGSYEQYF.

The rearrangement links TRBV6-2 or TRBV6-3 to TRBJ1-6; possible D gene TRBD1, 5 bases. Germline lookup yields CDR1 MNHEY and CDR2 SVGEGT. The CDR3 covers 15 residues. Trimming shortened V by 2 bases and J by 3 bases, and 8 bases separated the two germline ends. CDR3 nucleotides: TGTGCCAGCAGTTACGACAGTGTCTATAATTCACCCCTCCACTTT. Residues: CASSYDSVYNSPLHF.

J is TRBJ1-1 and V is TRBV29-1; D is perhaps TRBD1 (6 bases). The CDR3 runs to 12 residues. Germline CDR1 and CDR2: SQVTM and ANQGSEA. V was pared by 5 bases and J by 2 bases, with 9 bases between. The DNA for the CDR3 is TGCAGCGTTACAGGGCCCAACACTGAAGCTTTCTTT. It codes for CSVTGPNTEAFF.

J is TRBJ2-1 and V is TRBV10-2; unclear D gene. Germline V lookup: CDR1 WSHSY, CDR2 SAAADI. Trimming stripped 4 bases from V and 2 bases from J, with 6 bases between. The CDR3 length is 13 residues. CDR3 region: CASSGVPYNEQFF. The CDR3 DNA is TGCGCCAGCAGTGGCGTCCCCTACAATGAGCAGTTCTTC.

The chain links TRBV10-2 to TRBJ2-7, with TRBD2 matching 7 bases. CDR1 is WSHSY, CDR2 SAAADI, per germline. This CDR3 has 15 residues. With 0 bases clipped from V and 2 bases from J, the junction kept 4 bases outside the gene matches. The CDR3 region is CASSESTGGTYEQYF. The CDR3 nucleotides are TGCGCCAGCAGTGAGTCCACGGGGGGAACCTACGAGCAGTACTTC.

The chain joins TRBV9 to TRBJ1-6; 7 nucleotides align to TRBD1. Germline assignment: CDR1 SGDLS and CDR2 YYNGEE. This CDR3 has 15 residues. Trimming removed 2 bases from V and 9 bases from J; junction bases left unmatched: 8. The CDR3 sequence is CASSVGQTFASPLHF. CDR3 DNA: TGTGCCAGCAGCGTGGGACAGACGTTCGCTTCACCCCTCCACTTT.

Written as DNA, the CDR3 is TGCGCCAGCAGCCAAGATCTAACGGGATCCGGGGCCAACGTCCTGACTTTC. Protein: CASSQDLTGSGANVLTF. The chain recombines TRBV4-1 with TRBJ2-6, with D tentatively TRBD2 (5 bases). Between the trimmed V and J ends, which lost 0 bases and 4 bases, there was a span of 13 bases. The CDR3 sequence is 17 residues long. The germline CDR1 and CDR2 sequences are MGHRA and YSYEKL.

The chain is built from TRBV28 and TRBJ1-1; 7 bases are shared with TRBD1. Germline CDR1 is MDHEN and CDR2 is SYDVKM. This CDR3 is built from 14 residues. V lost 8 bases and J lost 1; bases outside the gene matches: 7. DNA for the CDR3: TGTGCCAGCGGCCCCGGGACAGCGAACACTGAAGCTTTCTTT. This codes for CASGPGTANTEAFF.

In its sample, this clone was seen a few times. The sample has other DNA sequences that encode this CDR3 too. The gene calls are TRBV12-3 or TRBV12-4 and TRBJ1-5; tentative D call: TRBD1 (6 bases). The CDR3 is made up of 13 amino acids. Trimming shortened V by 8 bases and J by 1 base, and 9 bases separated the two germline ends. The CDR3 DNA follows: TGTGCCAGCCGCAGGGGAAGCAATCAGCCCCAGCATTTT. It codes for CASRRGSNQPQHF.

The chain couples TRBV28 to TRBJ2-7, with a possible D match to TRBD1 (6 bases). Between the trimmed V and J ends, which lost 6 bases and 5 bases, there was a span of 20 bases. Germline V gene sequence: CDR1 MDHEN, CDR2 SYDVKM. This CDR3 has 15 amino acids. CDR3 protein: CASSQSLGAANEQYF. CDR3 DNA sequence: TGTGCCAGCAGCCAATCCTTGGGGGCGGCGAACGAGCAGTACTTC.

The gene calls are TRBV24-1 and TRBJ2-7; TRBD1 matches 10 bases. This CDR3 has 16 amino acids. Germline V lookup: CDR1 KGHDR, CDR2 SFDVKD. Trimming cost V 4 bases and J 7 bases; bases outside gene matches: 12. CDR3 nucleotides: TGTGCCACCAGTGACGGGACAGGGGCGCTAGGTCAAGAGCAGTACTTC. Translated: CATSDGTGALGQEQYF.

V gene TRBV3-1 (or the pseudogene TRBV3-2) combines with J gene TRBJ2-7, with TRBD1 matching 10 bases. V lost 9 bases and J lost 1; bases outside the gene matches: 9. The germline CDR1 and CDR2 sequences are LGHDT and YNNKEL (reference sequence). The CDR3 is 15 amino acids. Here the CDR3 reads CASSSPGQGSYEQYF. DNA for the CDR3: TGTGCCAGTAGCTCCCCGGGACAGGGGTCCTACGAGCAGTACTTC.

The chain combines TRBV23-1 with TRBJ1-5, with 10 bases aligning to TRBD1. TRBV23-1 is placed among ORFs of uncertain function. Trimming removed 9 bases from V and 6 bases from J; junction bases left unmatched: 23. The CDR3 has 19 residues. CDR3 nucleotide sequence: TGCGCCAGGTACATGGAGACAGGGGGCGCCCTTTTTAGTGGTCAGCCCCAGCATTTT. Translation gives CARYMETGGALFSGQPQHF.

This clone showed up just a few times. The J gene is TRBJ2-1, the V gene TRBV11-2; 10 bases match TRBD1. The CDR3 is 17 amino acids. Trimming took 1 base from V and 13 from J; bases not matched to a gene: 16. The V gene's germline CDR1 is SGHAT and CDR2 FQNNGV. CDR3 sequence: CASSLGLWDRGNPEQFF. The CDR3 coding sequence is TGTGCCAGCAGCTTAGGGTTATGGGACAGGGGAAATCCTGAACAGTTCTTC.

The gene calls are TRBV5-1 and TRBJ2-1, with 8 bases fitting TRBD2. J was trimmed by 6 bases and V by 0 bases; bases with no gene match: 2. The CDR3 is 14 residues long. The germline gives CDR1 SGHRS, CDR2 YFSETQ. CDR3 sequence: CASSLALAGNEQFF. The CDR3 DNA is TGCGCCAGCAGCTTGGCCCTAGCGGGCAATGAGCAGTTCTTC.

The chain recombines TRBV3-1 (or the pseudogene TRBV3-2) with TRBJ1-1, with D uncertain. The V gene's germline CDR1 is LGHDT and CDR2 YNNKEL (reference sequence). The CDR3 consists of 13 residues. V lost 1 base to trimming and J lost 2 bases, with 5 bases between them. In DNA form, the CDR3 reads TGTGCCAGCAGCCAAGCGGGAAACACTGAAGCTTTCTTT. It is translated as CASSQAGNTEAFF.

The V and J genes are TRBV11-2 and TRBJ2-1; D may be TRBD2 (6 bases). CDR3 length: 16 residues. The germline V and J ends were trimmed by 5 bases and 7 bases, with 21 bases remaining between them. Germline CDR1 is SGHAT and CDR2 is FQNNGV. The CDR3 loop reads CASSPIGAAGLNEQFF. The CDR3 DNA sequence: TGTGCCAGCAGCCCGATAGGGGCCGCGGGGTTGAATGAGCAGTTCTTC.